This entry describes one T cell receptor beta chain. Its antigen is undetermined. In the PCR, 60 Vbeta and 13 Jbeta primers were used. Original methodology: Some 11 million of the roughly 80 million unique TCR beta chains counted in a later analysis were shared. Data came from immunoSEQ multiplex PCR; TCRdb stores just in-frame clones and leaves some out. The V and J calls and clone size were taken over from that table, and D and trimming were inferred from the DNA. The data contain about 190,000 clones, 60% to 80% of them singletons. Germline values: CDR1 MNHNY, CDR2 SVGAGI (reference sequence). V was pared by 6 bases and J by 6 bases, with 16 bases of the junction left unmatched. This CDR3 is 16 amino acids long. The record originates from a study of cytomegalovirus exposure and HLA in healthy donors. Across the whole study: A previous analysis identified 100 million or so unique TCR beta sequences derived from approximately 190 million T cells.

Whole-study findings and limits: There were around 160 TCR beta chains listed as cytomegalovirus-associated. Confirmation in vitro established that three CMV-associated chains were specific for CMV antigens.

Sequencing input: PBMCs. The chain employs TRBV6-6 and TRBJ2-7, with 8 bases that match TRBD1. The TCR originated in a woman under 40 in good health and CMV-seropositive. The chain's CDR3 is CASRRNIQTGGVEQYF. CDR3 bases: TGTGCCAGCAGACGCAATATACAAACAGGGGGAGTCGAGCAGTACTTC.